Following are 9 T cell receptor beta chains from one sample sequenced in a study of T cell changes during pregnancy in multiple sclerosis. The data were produced by immunoSEQ multiplex PCR, yet TCRdb's version contains in-frame clones alone and is incomplete. The table shows under 70,000 clones, with about nine tenths occurring only once. Sample: CD4+ T cells from peripheral blood mononuclear cells, taken after pregnancy. Every receptor here comes from a female donor with multiple sclerosis, enrolled in a pregnancy study.

This sequence joins TRBV18 and TRBJ1-1, with 8 bases fitting TRBD1. Looked up from germline, CDR1 is KGHSH and CDR2 is LQKENI. The CDR3 extends over 16 amino acids. Unmatched junction bases numbered 17, after V lost 6 bases and J lost 8 bases. This CDR3 is CASSPSLGQGGSEAFF. DNA for the CDR3: TGTGCCAGCTCGCCGTCATTAGGACAGGGAGGGTCCGAAGCTTTCTTT.

This rearrangement joins TRBV7-9 to TRBJ1-2; tentative D call: TRBD1 (6 bases). Per germline, CDR1 SEHNR and CDR2 FQNEAQ (reference sequence). This CDR3 is built from 14 residues. V was pared by 3 bases and J by 7 bases, with 15 bases between. The CDR3 nucleotides are TGTGCCAGCAGCTTCGGTAGACAGGCGGGTGGCTACACCTTC. It encodes CASSFGRQAGGYTF.

V gene TRBV5-1 combines with J gene TRBJ1-5; D gene ambiguous. Trimming shortened V by 0 bases and J by 3 bases, and 10 bases separated the two germline ends. The CDR3 runs to 15 residues. Germline CDR1 and CDR2: SGHRS and YFSETQ. The CDR3, as DNA: TGCGCCAGCAGCTTGGACGCGGGAGACAATCAGCCCCAGCATTTT. Its protein is CASSLDAGDNQPQHF.

CDR3 region: CASSRSDRPYEQYF. DNA of the CDR3: TGTGCCAGTAGTAGGTCCGACAGACCCTACGAGCAGTACTTC. The chain has TRBV19 and TRBJ2-7; D may be TRBD1 (5 bases). The germline V and J ends were trimmed by 4 bases and 2 bases, with 12 bases remaining between them. The V gene's germline CDR1 is LNHDA and CDR2 SQIVND (reference sequence). The length of the CDR3 is 14 residues.

The rearrangement joins TRBV19 to TRBJ1-5, with D possibly being TRBD1 (6 bases). The V gene's germline CDR1 is LNHDA and CDR2 SQIVND (reference sequence). The CDR3 has 13 residues. Trimming removed 5 bases at V and 4 bases at J, with 9 bases between. CDR3 residues: CASSWTVNQPQHF. The CDR3 DNA follows: TGTGCCAGTAGTTGGACAGTAAATCAGCCCCAGCATTTT.

This clone came up once. The genes are TRBV6-5 and TRBJ1-2; 7 positions agree with TRBD1. Unmatched junction bases numbered 11, after V lost 7 bases and J lost 6 bases. The CDR3 runs 14 residues. Germline CDR1 and CDR2: MNHEY and SVGAGI. The CDR3, as DNA: TGTGCCAGCAAGGTTTCGACAGGGATCAATGGCTACACCTTC. It specifies CASKVSTGINGYTF.

This rearrangement joins TRBV5-4 to TRBJ2-1; 12 bases map to TRBD1. Germline trimming cut 1 base from V and 6 bases from J; bases unmatched to any gene: 5. The CDR3 contains 16 residues. CDR1 and CDR2 from the germline V gene are SGHNT and YYREEE (reference sequence). CDR3 sequence (DNA): TGTGCCAGCAGCTTGTTGGGACAGGGGGCCCGCAATGAGCAGTTCTTC. Amino acid sequence: CASSLLGQGARNEQFF.

The chain joins TRBV27 to TRBJ1-4, with TRBD1 identical over 9 bases. After removal of 4 bases from V and 8 bases from J, the junction contained 14 bases not matched to a gene. The CDR3 spans 17 residues. CDR1 is MNHEY and CDR2 is SMNVEV in the germline V gene (reference sequence). CDR3 coding DNA: TGTGCCAGCAGTTCCTACTCCGGGACAGGGCAAGTGGAAAAACTGTTTTTT. Residues: CASSSYSGTGQVEKLFF.

The chain uses TRBV19 and TRBJ2-1; weak D call: TRBD2 (6 bases). The CDR3 covers 13 residues. V lost 9 bases and J 1 base, leaving 10 bases between the germline ends. Germline assignment: CDR1 LNHDA and CDR2 SQIVND (reference sequence). The CDR3 sequence is CASARGSYNEQFF. CDR3 DNA: TGTGCCAGCGCCCGGGGGTCCTACAATGAGCAGTTCTTC.